These T cell receptor beta chains were read from a single sample in a study of Graves' ophthalmopathy and Graves' hyperthyroidism. In TCRdb, the multiplex PCR reads were re-called with MiXCR into one record per CDR3 protein. The profile shows 1 million to 1.3 million distinct CDR3 sequences, less than 45% of them singletons. Sequences were obtained from peripheral blood or thyroid tissue (not recorded which). The receptors shown here come from an adult man with Graves' hyperthyroidism. Both conserved end residues are part of each CDR3. The D gene is left open where the match is weak. Size is omitted from some rows. Given values are once, few, many or a class for expanded clones.

>TRBJ1-6|TRBD1|many|TRBV2
CASSRGTDGASPLHF
TGTGCCAGCAGCCGAGGGACAGACGGGGCCTCACCCCTCCACTTT
>TRBJ2-2|TRBD1|few|TRBV19
CASSTLQGSTGELFF
TGTGCCAGTAGCACCTTACAGGGGAGCACCGGGGAGCTGTTTTTT
>TRBJ2-7|NA|NA|TRBV7-2
CASSLEDSRSTYEQYF
TGTGCCAGCAGCCTCGAAGACAGCAGATCAACCTACGAGCAGTACTTC
>TRBJ1-1|NA|many|TRBV29-1
CSALRTLMNTEAFF
TGCAGCGCCCTCCGGACCCTAATGAACACTGAAGCTTTCTTT
>TRBJ2-7|NA|many|TRBV12-3/TRBV12-4
CASRFLGRYEQYF
TGTGCCAGCAGATTTCTAGGCAGATACGAGCAGTACTTC
>TRBJ1-5|NA|few|TRBV4-3
CASSQEALRGEQPQHF
TGCGCCAGCAGCCAAGAGGCCCTGAGGGGAGAGCAGCCCCAGCATTTT
>TRBJ2-5|TRBD2|many|TRBV7-9
CASSQRGRAFAGEKETQYF
TGTGCCAGCAGCCAAAGAGGGAGAGCCTTCGCGGGGGAAAAAGAGACCCAGTACTTC
>TRBJ2-6|NA|NA|TRBV29-1
CSVGKKAGANVLTF
TGCAGCGTTGGAAAAAAGGCTGGGGCCAACGTCCTGACTTTC
>TRBJ1-2|NA|NA|TRBV7-8
CASSPWWGYGYTF
TGCGCCAGCAGCCCATGGTGGGGGTATGGCTACACCTTC
>TRBJ1-4|NA|NA|TRBV7-2
CASSLGGATSEKLFF
TGTGCCAGCAGCTTGGGGGGGGCAACTAGTGAAAAACTGTTTTTT
>TRBJ2-7|TRBD2|NA|TRBV7-9
CASSSRSGLAGWYEQYF
TGTGCCAGCAGCTCCCGGTCCGGACTAGCGGGATGGTACGAGCAGTACTTC
>TRBJ1-4|NA|many|TRBV24-1
CATSDLTGEKLFF
TGTGCCACCAGTGATTTGACCGGGGAAAAACTGTTTTTT
>TRBJ1-1|NA|few|TRBV12-3/TRBV12-4
CASSLEVGMVRAFF
TGTGCCAGCAGTTTAGAAGTGGGAATGGTGAGGGCTTTCTTT
>TRBJ2-7|TRBD2|NA|TRBV5-1
CASSLGLAAPSPHF
TGTGCCAGCAGCTTGGGACTAGCGGCTCCTTCCCCCCACTTC
>TRBJ1-2|NA|NA|TRBV6-5
CASGSRVEWYGYTF
TGTGCCAGCGGATCCAGGGTTGAGTGGTATGGCTACACCTTC
>TRBJ2-7|NA|few|TRBV10-3
CAISEADSYEQYF
TGTGCCATCAGTGAAGCAGACTCCTACGAGCAGTACTTC
>TRBJ2-7|NA|NA|TRBV18
CASSPGQLPYEQYF
TGTGCCAGCTCACCAGGACAGCTCCCCTACGAGCAGTACTTC